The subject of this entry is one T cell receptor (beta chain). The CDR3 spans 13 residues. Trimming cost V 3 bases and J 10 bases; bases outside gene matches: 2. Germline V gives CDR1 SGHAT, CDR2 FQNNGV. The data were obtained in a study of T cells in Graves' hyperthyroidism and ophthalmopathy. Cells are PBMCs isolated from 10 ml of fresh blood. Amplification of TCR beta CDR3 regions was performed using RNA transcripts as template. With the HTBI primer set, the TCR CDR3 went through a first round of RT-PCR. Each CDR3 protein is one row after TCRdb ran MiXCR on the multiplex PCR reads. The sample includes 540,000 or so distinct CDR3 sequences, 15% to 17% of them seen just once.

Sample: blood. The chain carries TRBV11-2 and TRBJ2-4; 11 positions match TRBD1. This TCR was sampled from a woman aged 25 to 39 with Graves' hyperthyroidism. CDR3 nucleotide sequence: TGTGCCAGCAGCTTGGACAGGGGGCCGATTCAGTACTTC. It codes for CASSLDRGPIQYF. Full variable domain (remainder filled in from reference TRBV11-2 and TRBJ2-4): EAGVAQSPRYKIIEKRQSVAFWCNPISGHATLYWYQQILGQGPKLLIQFQNNGVVDDSQLPKDRFSAERLKGVDSTLKIQPAKLEDSAVYLCASSLDRGPIQYFGAGTRLSVL.